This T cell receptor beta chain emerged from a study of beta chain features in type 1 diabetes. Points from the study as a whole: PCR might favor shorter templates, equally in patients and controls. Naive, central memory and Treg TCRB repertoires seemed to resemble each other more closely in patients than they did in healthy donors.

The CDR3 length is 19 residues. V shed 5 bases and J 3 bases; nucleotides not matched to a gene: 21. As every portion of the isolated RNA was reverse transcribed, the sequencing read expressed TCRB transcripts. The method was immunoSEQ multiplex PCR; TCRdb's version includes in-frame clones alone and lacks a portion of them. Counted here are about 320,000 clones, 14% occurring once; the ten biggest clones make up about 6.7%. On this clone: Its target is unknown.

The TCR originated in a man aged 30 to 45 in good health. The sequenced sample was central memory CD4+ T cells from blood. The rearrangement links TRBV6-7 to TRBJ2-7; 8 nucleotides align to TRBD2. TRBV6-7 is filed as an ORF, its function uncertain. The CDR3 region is CASSTGRGVHIGPYYEQYF. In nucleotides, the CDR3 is TGTGCCAGCAGTACTGGGCGGGGGGTTCATATCGGCCCATACTACGAGCAGTACTTC.